This T cell receptor (beta chain) was recovered during a study of Graves' ophthalmopathy and Graves' hyperthyroidism. RNA transcripts served as template for amplifying TCR beta CDR3 sequences. Second-round multiplex PCR followed a first-round RT-PCR using HTBI primers. TCRdb re-called the multiplex PCR reads through MiXCR, storing one row per CDR3 protein. The profile shows about 740,000 distinct CDR3 sequences, approximately 40% of them singletons. Serum thyroxine and TRAb, along with clinical symptoms, thyroid ultrasound and orbital computed tomography, were what diagnosis relied on. Germline CDR1 DFQATT, CDR2 SNEGSKA (reference sequence). This CDR3 spans 16 amino acids. J lost 1 base, V lost 2 bases, and 11 bases had no gene match.

The sequencing input was peripheral blood. The source is an adult man with Graves' ophthalmopathy. The chain recombines TRBV20-1 with TRBJ2-7; TRBD2 aligns across 7 bases. The CDR3, as DNA: TGCAGTGCTAGATTTGGGTGGGAGGGCCGGTCCTACGAGCAGTACTTC. Translation gives CSARFGWEGRSYEQYF.